This TCR beta chain was obtained from a study of T-cell memory formation after mild COVID-19. Only a few counts were recorded for this clonotype. The CDR3 has 14 residues. Germline CDR1 SEHNR, CDR2 FQNEAQ (reference sequence). The ends were cut back, 5 bases at V and 5 bases at J, with 15 bases in the middle. Each CDR3 protein is one row after TCRdb ran MiXCR on the 5' RACE reads. The table lists almost 45,000 distinct CDR3 sequences, 6% to 8.5% of them singletons, with roughly 0.79% in the top ten. This clonotype was obtained from an adult who had mild COVID-19 (a few samples of this study predate the infection). Cell type and time point are not known. The chain carries TRBV7-9 and TRBJ1-2, with D perhaps TRBD1 (5 bases). The sample comprised PBMCs or a T cell subset sorted from them (not recorded which). The CDR3 region has the DNA TGTGCCAGCAGCGCGGGGACGGGGGATTATGGCTACACCTTC. This codes for CASSAGTGDYGYTF.